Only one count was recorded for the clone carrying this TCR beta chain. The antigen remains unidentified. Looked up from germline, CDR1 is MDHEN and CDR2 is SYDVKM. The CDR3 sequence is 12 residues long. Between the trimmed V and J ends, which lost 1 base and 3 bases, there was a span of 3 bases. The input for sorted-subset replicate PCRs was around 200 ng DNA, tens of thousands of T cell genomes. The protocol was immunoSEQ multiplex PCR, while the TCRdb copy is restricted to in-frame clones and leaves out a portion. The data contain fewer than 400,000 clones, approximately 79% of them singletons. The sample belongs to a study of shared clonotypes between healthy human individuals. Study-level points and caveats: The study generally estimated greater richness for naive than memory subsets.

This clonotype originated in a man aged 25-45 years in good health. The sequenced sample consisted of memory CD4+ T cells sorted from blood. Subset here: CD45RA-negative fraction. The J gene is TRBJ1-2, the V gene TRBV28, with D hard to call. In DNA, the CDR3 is TGTGCCAGCAGTTTATCCTACTATGGCTACACCTTC. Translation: CASSLSYYGYTF.